A selection of T cell receptor beta chains follows, all from one sample in a study of T cell changes during pregnancy in multiple sclerosis. Sequencing was performed with immunoSEQ multiplex PCR; in TCRdb, only in-frame clones are kept and a portion is missing. There are some 57,000 clones in the sample; around 90% occur only once, and roughly 0.9% lies in the top ten. This material consisted of peripheral blood, taken in the first trimester of pregnancy. The receptors derive from a female donor in good health, enrolled as a control in a pregnancy study. CDR3s include the opening cysteine and the closing phenylalanine or tryptophan. A D gene is named only where the DNA matches it firmly. Clone size is given for some rows only: seen once, a few or many times, or a class if the clone is expanded.

V gene	clone size	J gene	D gene	CDR3 protein	CDR3 DNA
TRBV30	NA	TRBJ2-7	TRBD1	CAWSGQGRRYEQYF	TGTGCCTGGTCGGGACAGGGGAGAAGATACGAGCAGTACTTC
TRBV19	once	TRBJ2-5	NA	CASSIDGVIETQYF	TGTGCCAGTAGTATAGACGGGGTGATAGAGACCCAGTACTTC
TRBV25-1	NA	TRBJ2-5	TRBD2	CASSMSGLAGAYQETQYF	TGTGCCAGCAGTATGTCGGGACTAGCGGGGGCGTACCAAGAGACCCAGTACTTC
TRBV4-1	NA	TRBJ2-7	NA	CASSQEGRGNYEQYF	TGCGCCAGCAGCCAAGAGGGCAGGGGAAACTACGAGCAGTACTTC
TRBV27	NA	TRBJ2-7	NA	CASSFISPGSFSSYEQYF	TGTGCCAGCAGTTTTATTAGTCCAGGGTCCTTTTCCTCCTACGAGCAGTACTTC
TRBV6-5	NA	TRBJ1-2	TRBD1	CASSTGTGFHYGYTF	TGTGCCAGCAGTACCGGGACAGGGTTTCACTATGGCTACACCTTC
TRBV6-5	NA	TRBJ2-4	NA	CASSGLRGGIQYF	TGTGCCAGCAGTGGGTTGAGGGGGGGCATTCAGTACTTC
TRBV5-4	NA	TRBJ2-1	NA	CASSLRDTEQFF	TGTGCCAGCAGCCTGAGGGACACTGAGCAGTTCTTC
TRBV5-6	NA	TRBJ2-4	NA	CASSHLGVENIQYF	TGTGCCAGCAGCCATTTAGGGGTTGAGAACATTCAGTACTTC
TRBV9	NA	TRBJ2-1	TRBD1	CASSGGQGFSNEQFF	TGTGCCAGCAGCGGGGGACAGGGTTTTAGCAATGAGCAGTTCTTC
TRBV5-1	NA	TRBJ2-3	TRBD1	CASSWFPTGLRTDTQYF	TGCGCCAGCAGCTGGTTCCCGACAGGGTTGAGAACAGATACGCAGTATTTT
TRBV7-7	NA	TRBJ2-1	TRBD1	CASSPATGNNEQFF	TGTGCTAGCAGCCCTGCGACAGGGAACAATGAGCAGTTCTTC
TRBV10-2	NA	TRBJ1-3	NA	CASSVRMDGLSGNTIYF	TGCGCCAGCAGTGTGCGCATGGACGGACTCTCTGGAAACACCATATATTTT
TRBV11-2	once	TRBJ2-7	NA	CASSRVGRSYEQYF	TGTGCCAGCAGCCGTGTGGGCAGGTCCTACGAGCAGTACTTC
TRBV19	NA	TRBJ1-3	TRBD1	CASSIDTGVDAYSGNTIYF	TGTGCCAGTAGTATCGATACAGGGGTCGACGCTTACTCTGGAAACACCATATATTTT
TRBV4-3	NA	TRBJ2-1	TRBD2	CASSHRRGAQFF	TGCGCCAGCAGCCATCGGCGGGGGGCGCAGTTCTTC
TRBV11-3	once	TRBJ1-3	NA	CASSLGGLLFSGNTIYF	TGTGCCAGCAGCTTGGGCGGGCTGTTATTCTCTGGAAACACCATATATTTT
TRBV30	NA	TRBJ1-4	NA	CAWSVPRGRTLEKLFF	TGTGCCTGGAGTGTGCCCCGGGGGAGAACCCTCGAAAAACTGTTTTTT